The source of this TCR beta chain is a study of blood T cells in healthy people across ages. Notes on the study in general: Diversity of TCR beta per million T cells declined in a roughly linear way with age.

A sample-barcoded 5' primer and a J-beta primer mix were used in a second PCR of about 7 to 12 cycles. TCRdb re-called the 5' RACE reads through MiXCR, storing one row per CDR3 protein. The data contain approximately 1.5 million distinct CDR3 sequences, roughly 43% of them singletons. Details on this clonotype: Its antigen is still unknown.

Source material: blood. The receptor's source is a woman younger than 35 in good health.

CDR3 in amino acids: CASSLDPASSYEQYF. CDR3 nucleotide sequence: TGTGCCAGCAGCTTAGACCCAGCGAGCTCCTACGAGCAGTACTTC. The V call is TRBV11-2, the J call TRBJ2-7, with unresolved D. Trimming removed 0 bases from V and 0 bases from J, with 9 bases in between. CDR3 length equals 15 residues. Germline V CDR1 and CDR2: SGHAT, FQNNGV.